This T cell receptor beta chain was captured in a study of cytomegalovirus exposure and HLA in healthy donors. The PCR contained 60 Vbeta and 13 Jbeta primers. Using immunoSEQ multiplex PCR, the repertoire was profiled, and TCRdb retains in-frame clones only, with some absent. Here the sample spans roughly 130,000 clones, 70% to 80% being singletons. V shed 5 bases, J shed 4 bases, and the junction held 7 bases outside the gene matches. This CDR3 contains 14 residues. Germline lookup yields CDR1 MDHEN and CDR2 SYDVKM. Sequences were obtained from PBMCs. This receptor was obtained from a woman in her forties or fifties in good health and CMV-seronegative. V and J are TRBV28 and TRBJ1-1; TRBD1 matches at 7 bases. The CDR3 sequence: CASSQGGGATEAFF. The CDR3 bases are TGTGCCAGCAGTCAAGGAGGGGGCGCCACTGAAGCTTTCTTT. Filled out from reference TRBV28 and TRBJ1-1, the complete variable domain reads DVKVTQSSRYLVKRTGEKVFLECVQDMDHENMFWYRQDPGLGLRLIYFSYDVKMKEKGDIPEGYSVSREKKERFSLILESASTNQTSMYLCASSQGGGATEAFFGQGTRLTVV.